The 25 T cell receptor beta chains in this list originate from one sample, sequenced in a study of blood T cell repertoires in COVID-19. TCRdb's copy holds only in-frame clones and misses some; the assay was immunoSEQ multiplex PCR. The repertoire consists of under 250,000 clones, with roughly nine tenths occurring once and the leading ten covering 6.2%. The source material was peripheral blood. The receptors derive from a man aged 60 to 75 with acute or convalescent COVID-19.

The CDR3 bases are TGCGCCAGCAGCTTCGGTGACTCTGGAAACACCATATATTTT. Translated, it gives CASSFGDSGNTIYF. This chain links TRBV5-1 with TRBJ1-3; D call uncertain. The CDR3 contains 14 residues. The germline CDR1 and CDR2 sequences are SGHRS and YFSETQ. Trimming cost V 2 bases and J 0 bases, with 6 bases left between them.

This clone appeared a single time. The rearrangement joins TRBV6-1 to TRBJ2-1; a weak D match, TRBD1 (8 bases). Germline V gene data show CDR1 as MNHNS and CDR2 as SASEGT. CDR3 length: 15 amino acids. V was trimmed by 5 bases and J by 8 bases, leaving 19 bases between them. CDR3 sequence (DNA): TGTGCCAGCAGTTCTACAGGGGGGAGGGTGGATGAGCAGTTCTTC. It codes for CASSSTGGRVDEQFF.

The DNA for the CDR3 is TGTGCCAGCAGCCGTCTCGGGGCTAGCGGGTACAATGAGCAGTTCTTC. It specifies CASSRLGASGYNEQFF. The rearrangement links TRBV6-2 or TRBV6-3 to TRBJ2-1, with 8 positions matching TRBD2. The CDR3 runs to 16 residues. Losses at the gene ends were 6 bases for V and 4 bases for J; bases not matched to a gene: 11. Per the germline V gene, CDR1 is MNHEY and CDR2 is SVGEGT.

The chain combines TRBV11-3 with TRBJ1-1; D is uncertain. CDR3 length: 13 residues. Germline V gene sequence: CDR1 SGHNT, CDR2 YENEEA. The germline V and J ends were trimmed by 2 bases and 1 base, with 5 bases remaining between them. The DNA for the CDR3 is TGTGCCAGCAGCTTATTGAGGAACACTGAAGCTTTCTTT. It is translated as CASSLLRNTEAFF.

This clone has a handful of counts. This chain uses TRBV28 with TRBJ1-2; D gene ambiguous. V shed 5 bases and J shed 6 bases, with 7 bases lying between them. Germline loops: CDR1 MDHEN, CDR2 SYDVKM. The CDR3 is 11 amino acids. CDR3 sequence: CASSGLNGYTF. The CDR3 nucleotides read TGTGCCAGCAGTGGGCTAAATGGCTACACCTTC.

The chain joins TRBV11-1 to TRBJ2-5, with 7 bases that match TRBD1. Germline lookup yields CDR1 SGHAT and CDR2 FQDESV (reference sequence). The CDR3 is made up of 14 amino acids. V dropped 8 bases and J dropped 5; count of bases not matched to a gene: 11. The CDR3 sequence is CASGPPGGKETQYF. CDR3 DNA: TGTGCCAGCGGACCCCCAGGGGGAAAGGAGACCCAGTACTTC.

This chain links TRBV7-2 with TRBJ2-5, with D unclear. V was trimmed by 0 bases and J by 5 bases, leaving 4 bases between them. The CDR3 has 12 amino acids. Germline loops: CDR1 SGHTA, CDR2 FQGNSA. CDR3 sequence reads: CASSLARETQYF. The CDR3 nucleotides read TGTGCCAGCAGCTTAGCACGGGAGACCCAGTACTTC.

This clone appeared a single time. This rearrangement joins TRBV14 to TRBJ1-2; D is perhaps TRBD1 (5 bases). Germline lookup yields CDR1 SGHDN and CDR2 FVKESK. CDR3 length: 13 residues. Trimming removed 4 bases from V and 3 bases from J, with 9 bases in between. CDR3 loop: CASSLDTYYGYTF. CDR3 DNA sequence: TGTGCCAGCAGCCTGGACACCTACTATGGCTACACCTTC.

The rearrangement joins TRBV3-1 (or the pseudogene TRBV3-2) to TRBJ2-5, with a weak D call TRBD2 (5 bases). CDR3 length equals 16 residues. The V and J ends lost 4 bases and 0 bases respectively, with 15 bases between them. CDR1 and CDR2 (germline): LGHDT, YNNKEL (reference sequence). DNA for the CDR3: TGTGCCAGCAGCCCACTTGGGGAAGCGGACCAAGAGACCCAGTACTTC. Residues: CASSPLGEADQETQYF.

V and J are TRBV6-5 and TRBJ1-6, with D possibly matching TRBD1 (6 bases). The CDR3 is 15 residues long. Germline V gene data show CDR1 as MNHEY and CDR2 as SVGAGI. Trimming removed 5 bases from V and 6 bases from J, with 14 bases in between. CDR3 DNA sequence: TGTGCCAGCAGTCAGGGACACCGGGTTAATTCACCCCTCCACTTT. Encoded protein: CASSQGHRVNSPLHF.

The chain joins TRBV6-6 to TRBJ2-1, with no clear D. Germline V gene lookup returns CDR1 MNHNY and CDR2 SVGAGI (reference sequence). V was pared by 5 bases and J by 10 bases, with 15 bases between. This CDR3 has 13 residues. The CDR3 bases are TGTGCCAGCAGTCGCATTTCAGGTTTGGAGCAGTTCTTC. Amino acid sequence: CASSRISGLEQFF.

A word on this clone: One end of the junction is discordant with germline, which a read error may explain. CDR3 sequence: CASSLTSDRGNEQFF. CDR3 sequence (DNA): TGTGCCAGCAGCCTAACTAGCGATCGAGGTAATGAGCAGTTCTTC. The chain has TRBV7-3 and TRBJ2-1; 7 bases match TRBD2. The CDR3 covers 15 residues. Per germline, CDR1 SGHTA and CDR2 FQGTGA.

The chain joins TRBV19 to TRBJ1-5, with 9 bases lining up with TRBD1. V dropped 7 bases and J dropped 6; count of bases not matched to a gene: 10. CDR3 size: 15 residues. Germline assignment: CDR1 LNHDA and CDR2 SQIVND (reference sequence). The CDR3 sequence is CASTDEGTGLQPQHF. CDR3 coding DNA: TGTGCCAGTACCGATGAAGGGACAGGGCTTCAGCCCCAGCATTTT.

The gene calls are TRBV29-1 and TRBJ1-1; D gene unclear. There are 12 residues in the CDR3. V was shortened by 0 bases and J by 8 bases, with 10 bases between the two germline ends. The germline CDR1 and CDR2 sequences are SQVTM and ANQGSEA. The CDR3 is CSVEDLAGEAFF. The CDR3, as DNA: TGCAGCGTTGAAGATCTAGCCGGGGAAGCTTTCTTT.

V and J are TRBV5-1 and TRBJ2-3, with TRBD1 matching over 10 bases. Per the germline V gene, CDR1 is SGHRS and CDR2 is YFSETQ. This CDR3 spans 15 amino acids. The J segment lost 6 bases and the V segment lost 0 bases, leaving 4 bases of the junction unmatched. CDR3 nucleotide sequence: TGCGCCAGCAGCTTGGATAGGACAGGGGGGGATACGCAGTATTTT. It yields the protein CASSLDRTGGDTQYF.

V is TRBV27 and J is TRBJ2-2, with 9 bases lining up with TRBD2. Germline values: CDR1 MNHEY, CDR2 SMNVEV (reference sequence). The ends lost 3 bases at V and 1 base at J; junction bases unmatched: 0. The CDR3 covers 15 residues. Here the CDR3 reads CASSFSGGNTGELFF. CDR3 bases: TGTGCCAGCAGTTTTAGCGGGGGGAACACCGGGGAGCTGTTTTTT.

The gene calls are TRBV4-2 and TRBJ1-1; D ambiguous. V was trimmed by 0 bases and J by 5 bases, leaving 10 bases between them. CDR3 length equals 14 residues. CDR1 and CDR2 from the germline V gene are LGHNA and YNFKEQ. CDR3 nucleotides: TGTGCCAGCAGCCAAGAGGGGAGAAAGACTGAAGCTTTCTTT. It is translated as CASSQEGRKTEAFF.

The chain joins TRBV3-1 (or the pseudogene TRBV3-2) to TRBJ2-1; 7 nucleotides line up with TRBD1. Germline loops: CDR1 LGHDT, CDR2 YNNKEL (reference sequence). V lost 1 base to trimming and J lost 6 bases; unmatched junction nucleotides: 6. The length of the CDR3 is 15 residues. CDR3 in DNA: TGTGCCAGCAGCCAAGGTAGGGGGCTAGGCAATGAGCAGTTCTTC. This translates into CASSQGRGLGNEQFF.

CDR3 residues: CASRVSSGSSYEQYF. The CDR3 DNA reads as TGTGCCAGTAGAGTTTCCAGCGGGAGCTCCTACGAGCAGTACTTC. The chain couples TRBV19 to TRBJ2-7; 8 bases are a match to TRBD2. Germline CDR1 is LNHDA and CDR2 is SQIVND (reference sequence). The CDR3 loop spans 15 amino acids. The ends lost 6 bases at V and 0 bases at J; junction bases unmatched: 7.

This clone occurred once. The V gene is TRBV19, the J gene TRBJ1-4; 8 bases line up with TRBD1. V shed 7 bases, J shed 7 bases, and the junction held 8 bases outside the gene matches. The CDR3 totals 14 residues. Looked up from germline, CDR1 is LNHDA and CDR2 is SQIVND (reference sequence). The CDR3: CASNKDRASEKLFF. DNA for the CDR3: TGTGCCAGTAACAAGGACAGGGCGAGTGAAAAACTGTTTTTT.

The J gene is TRBJ1-1, the V gene TRBV7-9; D may be TRBD1 (6 bases). Germline CDR1 is SEHNR and CDR2 is FQNEAQ (reference sequence). Trimming removed 3 bases at V and 1 base at J, with 9 bases between. The length of the CDR3 is 14 residues. The CDR3 nucleotides read TGTGCCAGCAGCTTCTGGACAGAGAACACTGAAGCTTTCTTT. This encodes CASSFWTENTEAFF.

The V call is TRBV6-1, the J call TRBJ1-6; TRBD1 matches 7 bases. Germline CDR1 reads MNHNS; CDR2 reads SASEGT. Losses at the gene ends were 3 bases for V and 13 bases for J; bases not matched to a gene: 6. This CDR3 is 13 amino acids long. The CDR3 DNA reads TGTGCCAGCAGTGACCTCCGGGACAGTCCCCTCCACTTT. Its protein product is CASSDLRDSPLHF.

The chain couples TRBV15 to TRBJ1-6; 7 nucleotides match TRBD1. This CDR3 is built from 15 residues. The V and J ends lost 4 bases and 6 bases, in that order; junction bases with no gene match: 6. Germline V gene sequence: CDR1 LNHNV, CDR2 YYDKDF (reference sequence). The CDR3 nucleotides read TGTGCCACCAGCACCCGACAGGGTCCTAATTCACCCCTCCACTTT. Its translation: CATSTRQGPNSPLHF.

The chain recombines TRBV7-9 with TRBJ2-5; D perhaps matches TRBD1 (5 bases). Germline values: CDR1 SEHNR, CDR2 FQNEAQ (reference sequence). The CDR3 covers 13 residues. Trimming pared 5 bases from V and 5 bases from J, leaving 12 bases between. The CDR3 reads CASSTKGWETQYF. CDR3 DNA sequence: TGTGCCAGCAGCACAAAGGGGTGGGAGACCCAGTACTTC.

V gene TRBV2 combines with J gene TRBJ2-7; unclear D gene. CDR1 is SNHLY, CDR2 FYNNEI, per germline. V lost 4 bases and J lost 4, with 5 bases in between. The CDR3 spans 11 residues. As DNA, the CDR3 is TGTGCCAGCAGTGCTTATTACGAGCAGTACTTC. As protein: CASSAYYEQYF.